The present TCR beta chain was sequenced within a study of blood T cell repertoires in COVID-19. The CDR3 extends over 16 amino acids. V was trimmed by 0 bases and J by 7 bases, leaving 18 bases between them. Germline V gene lookup returns CDR1 LGHNA and CDR2 YSLEER. The data were produced by immunoSEQ multiplex PCR, yet TCRdb's version contains in-frame clones alone and is incomplete. The table lists 250,000 to 400,000 clones, more than 75% of them singletons. This clonotype was obtained from a man between 60 and 75 years old who had recovered from COVID-19. Sequencing was done on a sample of PBMCs or T cells enriched from blood (not recorded which). J is TRBJ1-2 and V is TRBV4-3; weak D call: TRBD1 (6 bases). The CDR3 DNA is TGCGCCAGCAGCCAAGATTGGGGGAGGGGGGGCCGTGGCTACACCTTC. This sequence encodes CASSQDWGRGGRGYTF.